A single sample gave rise to the 19 T cell receptor beta chains below, sequenced in a study of beta chain features in type 1 diabetes. Since all of the isolated RNA was reverse transcribed, expressed TCRB transcripts were what got sequenced. Sequencing used immunoSEQ multiplex PCR; TCRdb keeps in-frame clones, though not all of them. The sample yields about 340,000 clones, approximately 13% seen once. Their antigens remain unidentified. Study-wide results and limits: The study found moderately but significantly shorter TCRB CDR3s in all four CD4+ subsets of Type 1 diabetes patients.

Sequencing input: naive CD4+ T cells from blood. The receptors come from a woman aged 18-29 years with type 1 diabetes.

This clone was counted a few times. The chain has TRBV5-1 and TRBJ2-5, with 8 bases matching TRBD2. Germline CDR1 and CDR2: SGHRS and YFSETQ. Losses at the gene ends were 4 bases for V and 5 bases for J; bases not matched to a gene: 10. The CDR3 contains 15 residues. DNA of the CDR3: TGCGCCAGCAGCCGCCTGGACTCGGGGGGGGAGACCCAGTACTTC. Translation gives CASSRLDSGGETQYF.

This sequence joins TRBV18 and TRBJ2-1, with 7 bases identical to TRBD1. Germline lookup yields CDR1 KGHSH and CDR2 LQKENI. This CDR3 contains 15 residues. V gave up 3 bases and J gave up 5 bases; unmatched junction bases: 7. The CDR3 reads CASSPTTGIHNEQFF. The CDR3 nucleotides read TGTGCCAGCTCACCTACGACAGGGATCCACAATGAGCAGTTCTTC.

This chain uses TRBV4-3 with TRBJ2-1; 8 bases map to TRBD1. After removal of 4 bases from V and 10 bases from J, the junction contained 24 bases not matched to a gene. Looked up from germline, CDR1 is LGHNA and CDR2 is YSLEER. This CDR3 region has 19 residues. This CDR3 reads CASSPNPLTGTGPQMEQFF. CDR3 nucleotide sequence: TGCGCCAGCAGCCCAAACCCCCTTACCGGGACAGGACCACAAATGGAGCAGTTCTTC.

This clone was detected a few times. The genes are TRBV7-9 and TRBJ1-2; a weak D match, TRBD1 (5 bases). With 5 bases removed from V and 0 bases from J, the gap between germline ends came to 13 bases. Germline V lookup: CDR1 SEHNR, CDR2 FQNEAQ (reference sequence). CDR3 length: 15 amino acids. The CDR3 nucleotides are TGTGCCAGCAGCCCCTCCGGGGGTCCTAACTATGGCTACACCTTC. Protein: CASSPSGGPNYGYTF.

The rearrangement links TRBV7-9 to TRBJ1-5; 10 bases match TRBD1. This CDR3 contains 18 residues. Germline V lookup: CDR1 SEHNR, CDR2 FQNEAQ (reference sequence). Unmatched junction bases numbered 10, after V lost 4 bases and J lost 1 base. CDR3 residues: CASSSGQGRVRSNQPQHF. The CDR3 DNA sequence: TGTGCCAGCAGCTCGGGACAGGGGCGGGTTAGAAGCAATCAGCCCCAGCATTTT. Full variable domain (remainder filled in from reference TRBV7-9 and TRBJ1-5): DTGVSQNPRHKITKRGQNVTFRCDPISEHNRLYWYRQTLGQGPEFLTYFQNEAQLEKSRLLSDRFSAERPKGSFSTLEIQRTEQGDSAMYLCASSSGQGRVRSNQPQHFGDGTRLSIL.

The chain has TRBV6-5 and TRBJ2-5; D not certain. V lost 8 bases and J lost 1, with 8 bases in between. The CDR3 consists of 12 residues. Germline lookup yields CDR1 MNHEY and CDR2 SVGAGI. The DNA for the CDR3 is TGTGCCAGCTCCCTCGGCCAAGAGACCCAGTACTTC. As protein: CASSLGQETQYF.

The chain joins TRBV15 to TRBJ2-5; 7 bases line up with TRBD1. The length of the CDR3 is 16 residues. V shed 1 base and J 4 bases; nucleotides not matched to a gene: 9. Germline V gene data show CDR1 as LNHNV and CDR2 as YYDKDF (reference sequence). The DNA for the CDR3 is TGTGCCACCAGCAGAGGGATGACAGGGAAGGTAGAGACCCAGTACTTC. Protein: CATSRGMTGKVETQYF.

The gene calls are TRBV11-2 and TRBJ2-1; D unclear. Trimming cost V 2 bases and J 4 bases, with 6 bases left between them. Germline V lookup: CDR1 SGHAT, CDR2 FQNNGV. This CDR3 is 13 amino acids long. CDR3 coding DNA: TGTGCCAGCAGCTTAATAGAATACAATGAGCAGTTCTTC. It encodes CASSLIEYNEQFF.

This chain joins TRBV5-1 and TRBJ2-1; 12 bases are shared with TRBD2. The CDR3 extends over 18 amino acids. V shed 0 bases and J 0 bases; nucleotides not matched to a gene: 4. Germline V gives CDR1 SGHRS, CDR2 YFSETQ. The CDR3 spells CASSLGLAGDTSYNEQFF. DNA for the CDR3: TGCGCCAGCAGCTTGGGACTAGCGGGAGATACCTCCTACAATGAGCAGTTCTTC.

This clone has more than one count but fewer than ten. This chain uses TRBV11-2 with TRBJ2-1, with 12 bases lining up with TRBD2. This CDR3 is built from 19 residues. Germline CDR1 reads SGHAT; CDR2 reads FQNNGV. Trimming cost V 5 bases and J 4 bases; bases outside gene matches: 15. The CDR3 DNA reads as TGTGCCAGCAGCACCCGAAGGCTAGCGGGAGGGCCCTCGTACAATGAGCAGTTCTTC. Its protein is CASSTRRLAGGPSYNEQFF.

This clone was detected a few times. The V gene is TRBV29-1, the J gene TRBJ2-2; 7 bases are shared with TRBD2. With V trimmed by 6 bases and J by 1 base, 5 bases remained unmatched. From germline, CDR1 is SQVTM and CDR2 ANQGSEA. The CDR3 covers 14 residues. CDR3 in DNA: TGCAGCGTCGAGAAGCGGGAGAACACCGGGGAGCTGTTTTTT. Translation: CSVEKRENTGELFF.

This rearrangement joins TRBV19 to TRBJ2-3; 11 bases are shared with TRBD2. The V segment lost 8 bases and the J segment 3 bases; nucleotides outside the gene matches: 4. The germline CDR1 and CDR2 sequences are LNHDA and SQIVND (reference sequence). This CDR3 is 14 amino acids long. For the CDR3, the DNA is TGTGCCAGTTTTAGCGGGAGGGGAACAGATACGCAGTATTTT. Its protein product is CASFSGRGTDTQYF.

The chain combines TRBV5-1 with TRBJ1-1; D is perhaps TRBD1 (6 bases). V was trimmed by 5 bases and J by 3 bases, leaving 14 bases between them. The CDR3 contains 14 residues. Germline CDR1 reads SGHRS; CDR2 reads YFSETQ. For the CDR3, the DNA is TGCGCCAGCAGTTCTTATTCAGGGGACACTGAAGCTTTCTTT. As protein: CASSSYSGDTEAFF.

The J gene is TRBJ2-7, the V gene TRBV10-2; maybe TRBD2 (5 bases). CDR3 size: 14 residues. Germline V gives CDR1 WSHSY, CDR2 SAAADI. V gave up 3 bases and J gave up 3 bases, with 12 bases separating them. The CDR3 protein is CASSEGEGRYEQYV. In nucleotides, the CDR3 is TGCGCCAGCAGTGAAGGAGAGGGTCGCTACGAGCAGTACGTC.

This rearrangement joins TRBV19 to TRBJ2-6, with unresolved D. The germline V gene has CDR1 LNHDA and CDR2 SQIVND (reference sequence). Trimming took 8 bases from V and 0 from J, leaving 11 bases between them. The CDR3 length is 15 residues. The CDR3, as DNA: TGTGCCAGTTCTGCACGAGCCTCTGGGGCCAACGTCCTGACTTTC. Translated, it gives CASSARASGANVLTF.

This clone turned up a few times. The chain uses TRBV19 and TRBJ1-2, with D unresolved. V gave up 3 bases and J gave up 5 bases, with 4 bases separating them. CDR3 length equals 11 residues. Germline CDR1 LNHDA, CDR2 SQIVND (reference sequence). The CDR3 DNA is TGTGCCAGTAGTATGGCTTATGGCTACACCTTC. Residues: CASSMAYGYTF.

This clone showed up just a few times. The chain has TRBV5-1 and TRBJ2-7, with a tentative D call TRBD1 (6 bases). Trimming pared 6 bases from V and 5 bases from J, leaving 15 bases between. Germline lookup yields CDR1 SGHRS and CDR2 YFSETQ. The CDR3 runs to 13 residues. The CDR3 region is CASTRGGPNEQYF. CDR3 sequence (DNA): TGCGCCAGCACCCGTGGGGGCCCAAACGAGCAGTACTTC.

The CDR3 nucleotides are TGTGCCAGCAGTGAATCTGCTAGCGGCTCCTACAATGAGCAGTTCTTC. Translated, it gives CASSESASGSYNEQFF. The chain links TRBV25-1 to TRBJ2-1, with TRBD2 matching 7 bases. The germline V gene has CDR1 MGHDK and CDR2 SYGVNS. The V and J ends lost 1 base and 0 bases, in that order; junction bases with no gene match: 3. This CDR3 is 16 amino acids long.

The rearrangement links TRBV18 to TRBJ2-7; weak D call: TRBD2 (6 bases). This CDR3 has 16 amino acids. Trimming took off 3 bases at V and 2 bases at J, with 17 bases between the two ends. The germline V gene has CDR1 KGHSH and CDR2 LQKENI. The CDR3 here is CASSPTFGSTAYEQYF. The CDR3 bases are TGTGCCAGCTCACCCACATTCGGGAGCACAGCCTACGAGCAGTACTTC. Variable domain in full (rest from reference TRBV18 and TRBJ2-7): NAGVMQNPRHLVRRRGQEARLRCSPMKGHSHVYWYRQLPEEGLKFMVYLQKENIIDESGMPKERFSAEFPKEGPSILRIQQVVRGDSAAYFCASSPTFGSTAYEQYFGPGTRLTVT.